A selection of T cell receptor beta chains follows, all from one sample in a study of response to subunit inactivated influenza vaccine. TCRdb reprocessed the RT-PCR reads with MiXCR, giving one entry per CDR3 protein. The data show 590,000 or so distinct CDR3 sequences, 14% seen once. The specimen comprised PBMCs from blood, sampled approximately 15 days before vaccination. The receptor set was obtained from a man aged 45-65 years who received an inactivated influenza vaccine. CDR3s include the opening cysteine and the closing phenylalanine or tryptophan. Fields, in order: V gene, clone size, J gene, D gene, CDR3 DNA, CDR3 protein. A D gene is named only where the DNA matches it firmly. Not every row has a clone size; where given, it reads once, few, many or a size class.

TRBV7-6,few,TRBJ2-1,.,TGTGCCAGCAGTTCTAGCTGGGGCAGCTCCTACAATGAGCAGTTCTTC,CASSSSWGSSYNEQFF
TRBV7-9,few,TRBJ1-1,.,TGTGCCAGCAGCTTAGAGGGTACACATCTGAACACTGAAGCTTTCTTT,CASSLEGTHLNTEAFF
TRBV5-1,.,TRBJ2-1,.,TGCGCCAGCAGCGCGGGACTGGAGGGTGGTGAGCAGTTCTTC,CASSAGLEGGEQFF
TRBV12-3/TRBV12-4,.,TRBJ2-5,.,TGTGCCAGCAGCCCCTCCAACAGGGCTCAAGAGACCCAGTACTTC,CASSPSNRAQETQYF
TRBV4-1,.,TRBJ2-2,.,TGCGCCAGCAGCCAAGAAAATAAGGGCAGGGAGGCCGGGGAGCTGTTTTTT,CASSQENKGREAGELFF
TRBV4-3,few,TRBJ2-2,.,TGCGCCAGCAGCCAAGACCTGGTCGGGGAGCTGTTTTTT,CASSQDLVGELFF
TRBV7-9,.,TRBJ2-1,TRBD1,TGTGCCAGCAGCCCCGGGACAGGGCCCTCCTACAATGAGCAGTTCTTC,CASSPGTGPSYNEQFF
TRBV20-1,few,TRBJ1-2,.,TGCGGGGCCTGGGGGCTTACGGGAACCTCTAACTATGGCTACACCTTC,CGAWGLTGTSNYGYTF
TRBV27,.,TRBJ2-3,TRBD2,TGTGCCAGCAGTCCAACTAGCGGGAGGAAATGGCCGCAGTATTTT,CASSPTSGRKWPQYF
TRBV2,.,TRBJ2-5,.,TGTGCCAGCAGTCCTAAGATAACAGGGACGAAGACCCAGTACTTC,CASSPKITGTKTQYF
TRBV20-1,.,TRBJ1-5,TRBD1,TGCAGTGCTCGCAGACAGGGCCAGGGGGCCCAGCATTTT,CSARRQGQGAQHF
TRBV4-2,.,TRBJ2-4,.,TGTGCCAGCAGCCAAGAAGGACTTGCCCGAAACGCTCAGTACTTC,CASSQEGLARNAQYF
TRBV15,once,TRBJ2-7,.,TGTGCCACCAGCAGAGATGGACGCGGACCTCCCTACGAGCAGTACTTC,CATSRDGRGPPYEQYF
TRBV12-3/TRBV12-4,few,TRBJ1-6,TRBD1,TGTGCCAGCAGCTACGGACAGGGTCGAACACCCCTCCACTTT,CASSYGQGRTPLHF
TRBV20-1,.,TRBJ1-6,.,TGCAGTGCTAGAGATTGGCAGGGACCCAATTCACCCCTCCACTTT,CSARDWQGPNSPLHF
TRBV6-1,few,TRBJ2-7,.,TGTGCCAGCAGTGCGGCTCGGGGCTACGAGCAGTACTTC,CASSAARGYEQYF
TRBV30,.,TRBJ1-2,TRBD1,TGTGCCTGGAGTGGATCGGACAGGGTGGGCTATGGCTACACCTTC,CAWSGSDRVGYGYTF
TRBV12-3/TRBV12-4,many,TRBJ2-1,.,TGTGCCAGCAGTTTAGTAACGGGGTTCAGGGGCAATGAGCAGTTCTTC,CASSLVTGFRGNEQFF
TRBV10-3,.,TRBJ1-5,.,TGTGCCATCAGTGAGTCAGTTGACAGAAATCAGCCCCAGCATTTT,CAISESVDRNQPQHF
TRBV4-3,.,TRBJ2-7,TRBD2,TGCGCCAGCAGCCAAGATGCCGGGACTAGCTACGAGCAGTACTTC,CASSQDAGTSYEQYF
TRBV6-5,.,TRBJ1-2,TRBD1,TGTGCCAGCAGTTACTCGATCGTACAGGGGGCTTACTATGGCTACACCTTC,CASSYSIVQGAYYGYTF
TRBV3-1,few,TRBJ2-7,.,TGTGCCAGCAGCCAAGGGGAAGGGAGGATTCCCTACGAGCAGTACTTC,CASSQGEGRIPYEQYF
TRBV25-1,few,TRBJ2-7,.,TGTGCCAGCAGTGAATTCGTCGGCGAGCAGTACTTC,CASSEFVGEQYF
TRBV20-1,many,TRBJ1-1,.,TGCAGTGCTGCCCGAACGTCGGGGGCTGGGGCTTTCTTT,CSAARTSGAGAFF
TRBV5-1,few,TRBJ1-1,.,TGCGCCAGCAGCTGGACAGCTTCCTCGAACACTGAAGCTTTCTTT,CASSWTASSNTEAFF
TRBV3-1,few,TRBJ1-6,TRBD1,TGTGCCAGCAGCCCCGGGGGACAGGGGAATTCACCCCTCCACTTT,CASSPGGQGNSPLHF
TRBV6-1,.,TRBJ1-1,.,TGTGCCAGCATTCATAGGGGGGACGCTGAAGCTTTCTTT,CASIHRGDAEAFF
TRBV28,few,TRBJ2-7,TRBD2,TGTGCCAGCATTAAAGGACTAGCGGAAAAGCAGTACTTC,CASIKGLAEKQYF
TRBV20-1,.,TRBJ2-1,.,TGCAGTGCCCCCCGGGCAGGGGCAGACAATGAGCAGTTCTTC,CSAPRAGADNEQFF
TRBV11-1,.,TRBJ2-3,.,TGTGCCAGCAGCCGCGCAGAGACAGATACGCAGTATTTT,CASSRAETDTQYF
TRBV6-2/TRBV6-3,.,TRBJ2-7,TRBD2,TGTGCCAGCACGCTAGCGGGAGACGAGCAGTACTTC,CASTLAGDEQYF
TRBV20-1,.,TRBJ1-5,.,TGCAGTGCTTACGACCCTAACAGGAGGAATCAGCCCCAGCATTTT,CSAYDPNRRNQPQHF
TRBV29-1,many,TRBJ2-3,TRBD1,TGCAGCGTTCTCACAGGGGCCCGAGATACGCAGTATTTT,CSVLTGARDTQYF
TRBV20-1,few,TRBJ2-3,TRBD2,TGCAGTGCTAGTTGGACTAGCGGGGGCACAGATACGCAGTATTTT,CSASWTSGGTDTQYF
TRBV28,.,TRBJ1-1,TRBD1,TGTGCCAGCTCCGGGGGGGACAGCTTTGAAGCTTTCTTT,CASSGGDSFEAFF
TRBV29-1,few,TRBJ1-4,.,TGCAGCGTTGACAGGGACGAAAAACTGTTTTTT,CSVDRDEKLFF
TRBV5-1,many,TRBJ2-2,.,TGCGCCAGCAGCTTGGGGTGGACCGGGGAGCTGTTTTTT,CASSLGWTGELFF
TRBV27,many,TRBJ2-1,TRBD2,TGTGCCAGCAGTTTTTACGGGAGGGCCAATGAGCAGTTCTTC,CASSFYGRANEQFF
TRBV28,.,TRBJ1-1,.,TGTGCCAGCAAGTCGGGGGCGAACACTGAAGCTTTCTTT,CASKSGANTEAFF
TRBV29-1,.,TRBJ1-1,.,TGCAGCGTTTACAGCGTCATGAACACTGAAGCTTTCTTT,CSVYSVMNTEAFF
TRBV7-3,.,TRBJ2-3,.,TGTGCCAGCAGCCCACAGGCTAGCGCAGATACGCAGTATTTT,CASSPQASADTQYF
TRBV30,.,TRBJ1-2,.,TGTGCCTGGAGTACCGGGCTTGGCTACACCTTC,CAWSTGLGYTF
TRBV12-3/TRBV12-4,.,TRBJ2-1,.,TGTGCCAGCAGTTTAACGGCTAGCTCCTACAATGAGCAGTTCTTC,CASSLTASSYNEQFF
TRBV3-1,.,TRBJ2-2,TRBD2,TGTGCCAGCAGCCGGTTTACGGGGGGGCCGTTAGGGGAGCTGTTTTTT,CASSRFTGGPLGELFF
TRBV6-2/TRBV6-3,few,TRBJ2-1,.,TGTGCCAGCAGTTACCGGAGGGCCGTTGAGCAGTTCTTC,CASSYRRAVEQFF
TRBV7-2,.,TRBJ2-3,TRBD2,TGTGCCAGCAGCTGGGGGGCTAGCGGGGCTGATACGCAGTATTTT,CASSWGASGADTQYF
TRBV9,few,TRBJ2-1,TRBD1,TGTGCCAGCAGCACCGGGACAGGGGACAATGAGCAGTTCTTC,CASSTGTGDNEQFF
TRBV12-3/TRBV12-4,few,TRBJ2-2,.,TGTGCCAGCAATTCTAGAACAGGGGAGCTGTTTTTT,CASNSRTGELFF
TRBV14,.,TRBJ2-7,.,TGTGCCAGCAGCCCCCGCCAGGGGTGGTACGAGCAGTACTTC,CASSPRQGWYEQYF
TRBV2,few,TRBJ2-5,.,TGTGCCAGCAGTGAACTCGGGCAAAAAGAGACCCAGTACTTC,CASSELGQKETQYF
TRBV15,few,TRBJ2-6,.,TGTGCCACCAGCATTAGGGAGTCTGGGGCCAACGTCCTGACTTTC,CATSIRESGANVLTF
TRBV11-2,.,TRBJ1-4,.,TGTGCCAGCAGTGGACAAGCCTCTAATGAAAAACTGTTTTTT,CASSGQASNEKLFF
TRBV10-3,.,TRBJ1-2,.,TGTGCCATCAGTGAACAGGGAACCTATGGCTACACCTTC,CAISEQGTYGYTF
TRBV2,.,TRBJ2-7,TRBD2,TGTGCCAGCAGTAGAGACGGGGTAGGGACTAGCGGGACCCGCTACGAGCAGTACTTC,CASSRDGVGTSGTRYEQYF
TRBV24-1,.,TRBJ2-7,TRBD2,TGTGCCACCAGTGATGCCGGGACTAGCGGAAGGGGGTACGAGCAGTACTTC,CATSDAGTSGRGYEQYF
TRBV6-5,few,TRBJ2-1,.,TGTGCCAGCAGTTACAATCAGGGTGAGCAGTTCTTC,CASSYNQGEQFF
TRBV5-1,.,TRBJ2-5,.,TGCGCCAGCAGCCTCGAGTCCGAGACCCAGTACTTC,CASSLESETQYF